These T cell receptor beta chains were read from a single sample in a study of blood T cells in healthy people across ages. MiXCR was run by TCRdb on the 5' RACE reads, yielding one entry per CDR3 protein. Among nearly 800,000 distinct CDR3 sequences listed, roughly 25% were seen once. In addition, the sample was reused for a study of T cells of mothers and their children.

Sequenced sample: blood. These receptors were collected from a boy under 18 in good health. Both conserved end residues are part of each CDR3. D genes are given only for firm matches. Expanded clones are given a class, and other clones once, few, many or no size at all.

NA,NA,TRBJ2-5,TRBV20-1,CSARVQETQYF,TGCAGCGCTAGGGTCCAAGAGACCCAGTACTTC
few,TRBD2,TRBJ2-1,TRBV28,CASSLLAVNSYNEQFF,TGTGCCAGCAGTTTGCTAGCGGTGAACTCCTACAATGAGCAGTTCTTC
NA,TRBD2,TRBJ2-7,TRBV7-2,CASSPLRGGVRYEQYF,TGTGCCAGCAGCCCTCTCCGCGGGGGGGTTCGATACGAGCAGTACTTC
NA,TRBD1,TRBJ2-1,TRBV20-1,CSTESWTGDEQFF,TGCAGTACCGAGAGCTGGACAGGCGATGAGCAGTTCTTC
NA,TRBD1,TRBJ2-7,TRBV6-2/TRBV6-3,CASSWGTGTNYEQYF,TGTGCCAGCAGTTGGGGGACAGGGACTAACTACGAGCAGTACTTC
few,TRBD2,TRBJ2-2,TRBV12-3/TRBV12-4,CASNSSGGQNTGELFF,TGTGCCAGCAACTCTAGCGGGGGCCAGAACACCGGGGAGCTGTTTTTT
few,TRBD2,TRBJ2-3,TRBV28,CASSPLASGGGSTDTQYF,TGTGCCAGCAGTCCCCTCGCCTCCGGGGGGGGAAGCACAGATACGCAGTATTTT
few,TRBD1,TRBJ2-4,TRBV28,CASSSRQGQNIQYF,TGTGCCAGCAGTTCTCGACAGGGTCAAAACATTCAGTACTTC
NA,NA,TRBJ1-4,TRBV5-1,CASSLGLSTTNEKLFF,TGCGCCAGCAGCTTGGGTCTCAGCACAACTAATGAAAAACTGTTTTTT
NA,TRBD2,TRBJ2-5,TRBV5-1,CASSLGLAGGYQETQYF,TGCGCCAGCAGCTTGGGACTAGCGGGAGGATACCAAGAGACCCAGTACTTC
NA,TRBD1,TRBJ1-2,TRBV3-1,CASSQGYDRGPNYGYTF,TGTGCCAGCAGCCAAGGTTACGACAGGGGGCCTAACTATGGCTACACCTTC
NA,TRBD1,TRBJ1-2,TRBV20-1,CSARTRGPNYGYTF,TGCAGTGCTAGGACGAGGGGGCCCAACTATGGCTACACCTTC
NA,NA,TRBJ2-7,TRBV29-1,CSVEGMSYEQYF,TGCAGCGTTGAAGGGATGTCCTACGAGCAGTACTTC
few,NA,TRBJ1-3,TRBV12-3/TRBV12-4,CASRASGSSGNTIYF,TGTGCCAGCAGGGCGTCAGGGTCCTCTGGAAACACCATATATTTT
NA,NA,TRBJ1-4,TRBV7-9,CASSLFQDGGEKLFF,TGTGCCAGCAGCTTGTTTCAGGACGGGGGTGAAAAACTGTTTTTT
NA,TRBD1,TRBJ2-5,TRBV24-1,CATSDLPTGGQETQYF,TGTGCCACCAGTGATTTGCCGACAGGGGGCCAAGAGACCCAGTACTTC
few,NA,TRBJ2-7,TRBV13,CASSLKQGPPYEQYF,TGTGCCAGCAGCTTGAAACAGGGTCCTCCCTACGAGCAGTACTTC
NA,NA,TRBJ2-5,TRBV20-1,CSAPAGTAETQYF,TGCAGTGCTCCGGCCGGGACTGCCGAGACCCAGTACTTC
NA,NA,TRBJ2-1,TRBV27,CASSTPIQGEQFF,TGTGCCAGCAGTACCCCCATACAGGGCGAGCAGTTCTTC
NA,NA,TRBJ2-3,TRBV4-3,CASSQDQGIGTDTQYF,TGCGCCAGCAGCCAAGATCAAGGGATAGGCACAGATACGCAGTATTTT
few,NA,TRBJ2-5,TRBV18,CASSPLDTAETQYF,TGTGCCAGCTCACCACTTGATACGGCGGAGACCCAGTACTTC
NA,TRBD1,TRBJ1-1,TRBV27,CASRTGTGVAEAFF,TGTGCCAGCAGGACCGGGACAGGGGTGGCTGAAGCTTTCTTT
few,NA,TRBJ2-7,TRBV5-1,CASGSLEGSGEQYF,TGCGCCAGCGGGTCTCTGGAAGGCAGCGGCGAGCAGTACTTC
many,NA,TRBJ2-2,TRBV29-1,CSSRQSTGELFF,TGCAGCAGTAGACAGAGCACCGGGGAGCTGTTTTTT
NA,TRBD2,TRBJ2-5,TRBV7-8,CASSFGGGSQETQYF,TGTGCCAGCAGCTTTGGGGGGGGGTCCCAAGAGACCCAGTACTTC
NA,NA,TRBJ2-1,TRBV4-3,CASSPSTESSAPYNEQFF,TGCGCCAGCAGCCCGTCAACGGAATCTAGCGCACCCTACAATGAGCAGTTCTTC
few,NA,TRBJ1-2,TRBV29-1,CSVSRDGYYGYTF,TGCAGCGTTTCCCGGGACGGATACTATGGCTACACCTTC
NA,NA,TRBJ2-5,TRBV27,CASSGVGETQYF,TGTGCCAGCAGCGGGGTTGGGGAGACCCAGTACTTC
NA,NA,TRBJ2-2,TRBV7-6,CASSFADSNTGELFF,TGTGCCAGCAGCTTTGCGGACTCGAACACCGGGGAGCTGTTTTTT
few,NA,TRBJ1-1,TRBV12-3/TRBV12-4,CASSKVVLTEAFF,TGTGCCAGCAGCAAGGTTGTCTTGACTGAAGCTTTCTTT
NA,NA,TRBJ2-1,TRBV9,CASSSDRDDSYNEQFF,TGTGCCAGCAGCTCAGACCGGGACGACTCCTACAATGAGCAGTTCTTC